The 10 T cell receptor beta chains listed next were all sequenced from one sample in a study of control samples from healthy donors and cancer patients. The method was immunoSEQ multiplex PCR; TCRdb's version includes in-frame clones alone and lacks a portion of them. Counted here are 80,000 to 100,000 clones, 70% to 90% occurring once; the ten biggest clones make up roughly 13%. Sequencing input: blood. All receptors come from a man aged 30 to 45 in good health.

This clone has more than one count but fewer than ten. This chain links TRBV30 with TRBJ2-3; 9 positions match TRBD2. There are 14 residues in the CDR3. J lost 2 bases, V lost 5 bases, and 5 bases had no gene match. CDR1 is GTSNPN and CDR2 is SVGIG in the germline V gene (reference sequence). In DNA, the CDR3 is TGTGCCTGGGGGACTAGCTCCTTCACAGATACGCAGTATTTT. Translated, it gives CAWGTSSFTDTQYF.

The chain employs TRBV10-3 and TRBJ1-2; 7 positions agree with TRBD1. Looked up from germline, CDR1 is ENHRY and CDR2 is SYGVKD. The CDR3 covers 15 residues. The V and J ends lost 4 bases and 6 bases, in that order; junction bases with no gene match: 11. DNA for the CDR3: TGTGCCATCAGTGGATCAGGGGGAGGACAGAATGGCTACACCTTC. This codes for CAISGSGGGQNGYTF.

The V gene is TRBV7-2, the J gene TRBJ1-1, with TRBD1 identical over 8 bases. This CDR3 has 14 amino acids. From germline, CDR1 is SGHTA and CDR2 FQGNSA. V shed 2 bases and J 3 bases; nucleotides not matched to a gene: 2. CDR3 sequence reads: CASSLQGAYTEAFF. The CDR3 nucleotides read TGTGCCAGCAGCTTACAGGGGGCGTACACTGAAGCTTTCTTT.

The chain recombines TRBV18 with TRBJ1-1; D gene uncertain. CDR1 is KGHSH and CDR2 is LQKENI in the germline V gene. This CDR3 is 14 amino acids long. Trimming took 2 bases from V and 2 from J, leaving 9 bases between them. The CDR3 bases are TGTGCCAGCTCACCAGATGCCGGAAACACTGAAGCTTTCTTT. It is translated as CASSPDAGNTEAFF.

This clone was observed a handful of times. The J gene is TRBJ2-7, the V gene TRBV6-4, with 10 bases aligning to TRBD1. This CDR3 is 14 amino acids long. Germline assignment: CDR1 MRHNA and CDR2 SNTAGT. Losses at the gene ends were 9 bases for V and 3 bases for J; bases not matched to a gene: 8. The CDR3 is CARYGTGVFYEQYF. The DNA of the CDR3 is TGTGCCAGATACGGGACAGGGGTTTTCTACGAGCAGTACTTC.

The DNA of the CDR3 is TGTGCCAGCAGTAGAGGGGGGCGTCAGCCCCAGCATTTT. It yields the protein CASSRGGRQPQHF. J is TRBJ1-5 and V is TRBV28, with D maybe TRBD1 (6 bases). Trimming removed 5 bases from V and 6 bases from J, with 11 bases in between. This CDR3 region has 13 residues. Per the germline V gene, CDR1 is MDHEN and CDR2 is SYDVKM.

The chain combines TRBV11-2 with TRBJ2-7; D is unclear. The CDR3 loop spans 14 amino acids. V dropped 1 base and J dropped 8 bases, with 15 bases sitting between them. Germline lookup yields CDR1 SGHAT and CDR2 FQNNGV. This CDR3 is CASSLAFDSDKQYF. As DNA, the CDR3 is TGTGCCAGCAGCTTAGCCTTCGACTCTGACAAGCAGTACTTC.

The CDR3 DNA follows: TGTGCCAGCCGACAGGTTAGCTCCTATAATTCACCCCTCCACTTT. Its translation is CASRQVSSYNSPLHF. The chain recombines TRBV28 with TRBJ1-6; maybe TRBD1 (6 bases). Germline V gene sequence: CDR1 MDHEN, CDR2 SYDVKM. The CDR3 contains 15 residues. V lost 8 bases and J 0 bases, leaving 11 bases between the germline ends. Variable domain in full (rest from reference TRBV28 and TRBJ1-6): DVKVTQSSRYLVKRTGEKVFLECVQDMDHENMFWYRQDPGLGLRLIYFSYDVKMKEKGDIPEGYSVSREKKERFSLILESASTNQTSMYLCASRQVSSYNSPLHFGNGTRLTVT.

This chain joins TRBV2 and TRBJ2-4, with a weak D call TRBD2 (5 bases). Germline V CDR1 and CDR2: SNHLY, FYNNEI. The CDR3 runs to 13 residues. V shed 8 bases and J shed 1 base, with 9 bases lying between them. In nucleotides, the CDR3 is TGTGCCAGCCGACGAGGGGCCAAAAACATTCAGTACTTC. It is translated as CASRRGAKNIQYF.

The gene calls are TRBV14 and TRBJ2-7; perhaps TRBD2 as D (6 bases). Germline CDR1 SGHDN, CDR2 FVKESK. V gave up 4 bases and J gave up 6 bases, with 22 bases separating them. The length of the CDR3 is 16 residues. In DNA, the CDR3 is TGTGCCAGCAGCCTCAGCACTAGCACTTACCCTTCCGAGCAGTACTTC. As protein: CASSLSTSTYPSEQYF.